This T cell receptor (beta chain) appears in the sequencing data of a study of shared clonotypes between healthy human individuals (dated by TCRdb to about 2020). With respect to the entire study: The cohort comprised two women and a few men aged 18 to 49 years. For each donor, CD4 naive and CD4 memory were each given three plates, CD8 naive was given two plates, and CD8 memory was given one plate. Blood TCR repertoires of roughly five healthy adults were deeply sequenced to estimate repertoire size and the extent of clonotype sharing between individuals. Different laboratories and diverse techniques were used to prepare libraries and sequence TCR repertoires, to increase sequencing depth and limit assay-specific biases. Each donor's leukapheresis produced roughly between roughly 0.85 and 9 billion PBMCs. Study-level results and caveats: Rarefaction of sorted-subset datasets indicated incomplete sequencing despite the large sequencing depth. The small number of donors limited the genetic and exposure-history diversity represented. Compared with non-shared clonotypes, clonotypes shared by all four sorted-subset donors had higher generation probabilities. Estimated clonotype richness was generally larger for naive than for memory subsets. Sampling was restricted to blood, and TCR repertoires in tissues likely differ from the TCR repertoires found in blood. Pairwise subsampling led to the expectation that sequencing depth would affect the degree of clonotype sharing among donors. Approximately 4.8% of naive CD4, 3.5% of naive CD8, roughly 2.4% of memory CD4, and approximately 0.4% of memory CD8 clonotypes were shared across several donors.

Healthy HIV-negative adults with no recently reported acute infections or vaccinations were included as donors. Every donor was a Caucasian adult living in Nashville, Tennessee, USA. Magnetic negative selection was used to enrich CD4+ T cells, after which naive cells were positively selected on CD45RA and the negative fraction became the memory subset. Blood was collected by leukapheresis, and PBMCs were isolated by Ficoll-Histopaque density gradient centrifugation and then cryopreserved in liquid nitrogen vapor phase. Purity and quantity of every magnetically sorted T cell population were checked by analytical flow cytometry. From each sorted fraction, genomic DNA was isolated and quantified by UV absorbance on a Nanodrop 2000c. TCR CDR3 regions were amplified from genomic DNA by multiplex PCR using the deep immunoSEQ assay. For each cell subset, the extracted genomic DNA was distributed evenly across all wells of several immunoSEQ 96-well plates, and each plate served as one replicate. For sorted subsets, approximately 210 ng of genomic DNA, equivalent to roughly 33,000 T cell genomes, went into each replicate PCR. The purified libraries were quantified using a Qubit 3.0 fluorometer, sized with a Bioanalyzer 2100, and then quantified again using the KAPA Library Quantification kit. Every immunoSEQ 96-well plate was sequenced on a dedicated single-read 150-cycle Illumina NextSeq 550 flow cell. Per the authors' processing: Because the immunoSEQ output included only junctional sequences and no quality scores, the filtering could not be the same as the filtering used for full-length reads. Sequences were annotated with PyIR, a Python wrapper for IgBLAST v1.9, and V/J genes and CDR3 were assigned using IMGT germline references. Reads with weak V/J assignments (E-value above 1e-6), missing CDR3, stop codons, out-of-frame junctions, or ambiguous translated residues were removed. V3J clonotypes were defined by identical inferred V gene, J gene, and CDR3 amino acid sequence. The percentage overlap between two repertoires was calculated by dividing the number of shared unique clonotypes by the size of the smaller repertoire. Three approaches were used to assess repertoire richness: RTK rarefaction, the Chao1 estimator, and Recon v2.1 estimates of unobserved clonotypes. OLGA was used to compute generation probabilities for all TCRbeta clonotypes that the gDNA method yielded from several donors. TCRdb re-hosts the immuneACCESS table, in-frame sequences only. Its copies lack some clones; in the studies checked, an unresolved V gene accounts for under half of them, and the cause for the rest is not known. V and J calls and clone size follow that table, whereas D and trimming were derived from the DNA. This sample lists 2 million to 2.5 million clones; just under 95% were detected once. The ten biggest clones cover roughly 0.34% of the sample.

As for this clone: This receptor's antigen is unknown. Base qualities are not at hand, and no much larger clone is one base apart.

The CDR3, from cysteine to phenylalanine, totals 13 residues. The read is trimmed to its CDR3 DNA, 39 bases read in frame from base 1. V ends up 8 bases short and J 7 bases short, with an unmatched junction base count of 6. For CDR1 and CDR2, the germline V gene lists MDHEN and SYDVKM. The clonotype comes from a man between 18 and 29 years old in good health. Some clones in this sample may be carry-over from other donors' samples. The chain is made from TRBV28 and TRBJ1-4, with 8 bases matching TRBD1. The sample consisted of naive CD4+ T cells from PBMCs. The intended sense of this specimen's cell subset or site label: CD45RA+ positively selected. CDR3 region: CASQGAGREKLFF. The bases are TGTGCCAGCCAGGGGGCCGGTCGTGAAAAACTGTTTTTT.